Below are 19 T cell receptor beta chains sequenced from a single sample in a study of patients and donors after allogeneic stem cell transplantation. TCRdb analysed the RT-PCR reads with MiXCR anew, one entry per CDR3 protein. The data show 800,000 to 1,000,000 distinct CDR3 sequences, with over 15% seen just once and roughly 6% held by the top ten. The sequenced sample consisted of blood, either unsorted or a sorted T cell fraction (not recorded which). The source is a human donor who was either an allogeneic HSCT recipient or a stem cell or donor lymphocyte infusion donor (not recorded which). It is not recorded whose cells these are; they may come from a transplant donor.

The rearrangement links TRBV20-1 to TRBJ2-5; 8 positions match TRBD2. Germline-derived CDR1 and CDR2 are DFQATT and SNEGSKA (reference sequence). This CDR3 is 16 amino acids long. V lost 2 bases to trimming and J lost 2 bases; unmatched junction nucleotides: 10. CDR3 region: CSARLVGRGAQETQYF. In DNA, the CDR3 is TGCAGTGCTAGACTCGTTGGGCGGGGGGCTCAAGAGACCCAGTACTTC.

The chain joins TRBV10-3 to TRBJ2-3; 10 bases are a match to TRBD2. The CDR3 is made up of 16 amino acids. Per germline, CDR1 ENHRY and CDR2 SYGVKD. With 6 bases clipped from V and 1 base from J, the junction kept 7 bases outside the gene matches. The CDR3 DNA follows: TGTGCCATCAGGGCCGGAGCGGGGGGGCGCACAGATACGCAGTATTTT. Residues: CAIRAGAGGRTDTQYF.

The chain carries TRBV2 and TRBJ1-6, with a possible D match to TRBD1 (6 bases). The CDR3 totals 14 residues. Looked up from germline, CDR1 is SNHLY and CDR2 is FYNNEI. V was shortened by 6 bases and J by 9 bases, with 15 bases between the two germline ends. The CDR3: CASRIQGTGSPLHF. DNA for the CDR3: TGTGCCAGCAGGATACAGGGAACAGGTTCACCCCTCCACTTT.

This clonotype was seen a few times. The chain combines TRBV7-2 with TRBJ2-5; no clear D. Germline lookup yields CDR1 SGHTA and CDR2 FQGNSA. The CDR3 spans 13 residues. V was trimmed by 7 bases and J by 5 bases, leaving 14 bases between them. The CDR3 is CASTLGVGETQYF. The CDR3 DNA is TGTGCCAGCACCCTTGGGGTAGGGGAGACCCAGTACTTC.

The chain is built from TRBV5-5 and TRBJ1-1; 12 positions match TRBD1. The trim removed 0 bases at V and 4 bases at J, leaving 4 bases unmatched. The CDR3 spans 16 residues. CDR1 is SGHKS, CDR2 YYEKEE, per germline (reference sequence). CDR3 sequence: CASSLGDRGPTTEAFF. DNA for the CDR3: TGTGCCAGCAGCTTGGGGGACAGGGGGCCGACCACTGAAGCTTTCTTT.

The V call is TRBV5-1, the J call TRBJ1-4; the D gene is possibly TRBD1 (5 bases). Per germline, CDR1 SGHRS and CDR2 YFSETQ. The CDR3 extends over 15 amino acids. Trimming removed 4 bases from V and 8 bases from J, with 18 bases in between. CDR3 sequence reads: CASSGEGTPGEKLFF. The CDR3 nucleotides are TGCGCCAGCAGCGGGGAGGGGACGCCCGGGGAAAAACTGTTTTTT.

This clonotype was seen many times. This chain connects TRBV29-1 to TRBJ1-1; the D gene is possibly TRBD1 (5 bases). The V end was cut by 4 bases, the J end by 1 base, with 7 bases between. Germline CDR1 reads SQVTM; CDR2 reads ANQGSEA. The CDR3 sequence is 12 residues long. CDR3 sequence reads: CSVAGGNTEAFF. CDR3 nucleotides: TGCAGCGTTGCCGGGGGGAACACTGAAGCTTTCTTT.

This clonotype was detected a few times. The chain combines TRBV7-9 with TRBJ1-1; D unresolved. The germline CDR1 and CDR2 sequences are SEHNR and FQNEAQ (reference sequence). The CDR3 has 15 residues. With 1 base removed from V and 0 bases from J, the gap between germline ends came to 9 bases. The CDR3 DNA reads as TGTGCCAGCAGCTTAGGGGATTACATGAACACTGAAGCTTTCTTT. Translating gives CASSLGDYMNTEAFF. The complete variable domain, with remaining parts taken from reference TRBV7-9 and TRBJ1-1, reads DTGVSQNPRHKITKRGQNVTFRCDPISEHNRLYWYRQTLGQGPEFLTYFQNEAQLEKSRLLSDRFSAERPKGSFSTLEIQRTEQGDSAMYLCASSLGDYMNTEAFFGQGTRLTVV.

In DNA, the CDR3 is TGTGCCAGCAGCTCCCCGGTGAGGGATACGCAGTATTTT. Translating gives CASSSPVRDTQYF. This chain uses TRBV9 with TRBJ2-3; D is unclear. The V end lost 4 bases, the J end lost 6 bases, and 12 bases lay between the germline ends. The CDR3 has 13 amino acids. Germline V gene lookup returns CDR1 SGDLS and CDR2 YYNGEE.

The chain employs TRBV7-8 and TRBJ2-2; no clear D. V gave up 2 bases and J gave up 8 bases, with 3 bases separating them. The CDR3 runs to 11 residues. CDR1 and CDR2 (germline): SGHVS, FQNEAQ. CDR3 loop: CASSLMGELFF. DNA for the CDR3: TGTGCCAGCAGCTTAATGGGGGAGCTGTTTTTT. The full variable domain, in which reference TRBV7-8 and TRBJ2-2 provide the parts outside the CDR3, is GAGVSQSPRYKVAKRGQDVALRCDPISGHVSLFWYQQALGQGPEFLTYFQNEAQLDKSGLPSDRFFAERPEGSVSTLKIQRTQQEDSAVYLCASSLMGELFFGEGSRLTVL.

The rearrangement uses TRBV29-1 and TRBJ1-2; weak D call: TRBD1 (6 bases). V dropped 4 bases and J dropped 3 bases, with 21 bases sitting between them. CDR1 SQVTM and CDR2 ANQGSEA come from the germline V gene. The CDR3 spans 16 residues. The CDR3 loop is CSVATHRVRGDYGYTF. In DNA, the CDR3 is TGCAGCGTTGCCACACACAGGGTGAGAGGGGACTATGGCTACACCTTC.

DNA of the CDR3: TGCAGTGCTAGAAAATTTCGGGCTAGCGGCACAGATACGCAGTATTTT. It specifies CSARKFRASGTDTQYF. The chain is built from TRBV20-1 and TRBJ2-3, with D perhaps TRBD2 (6 bases). Trimming took 2 bases from V and 1 from J, leaving 16 bases between them. CDR1 is DFQATT and CDR2 is SNEGSKA in the germline V gene (reference sequence). The CDR3 length is 16 residues.

A few counts support this clonotype. The chain links TRBV7-9 to TRBJ2-7; no definite D call. Germline lookup yields CDR1 SEHNR and CDR2 FQNEAQ (reference sequence). Trimming pared 3 bases from V and 0 bases from J, leaving 15 bases between. This CDR3 is built from 16 residues. Written as DNA, the CDR3 is TGTGCCAGCAGCTTTAAACAGCAAGATAGCTCCTACGAGCAGTACTTC. It codes for CASSFKQQDSSYEQYF.

For this clonotype: One end of the junction does not line up with germline, which may come from a read error. The chain combines TRBV7-7 with TRBJ1-1; 8 bases align to TRBD1. Germline assignment: CDR1 SSHAT and CDR2 FNYEAQ (reference sequence). This CDR3 is 14 amino acids long. The chain's CDR3 is CASSLGQGVGEAFF. In DNA form, the CDR3 reads TGTGCTAGCAGCTTAGGACAGGGCGTTGGTGAAGCTTTCTTT.

Ten or more counts support this clonotype. This chain connects TRBV9 to TRBJ2-7, with D perhaps matching TRBD1 (5 bases). CDR3 length: 17 residues. Germline CDR1 and CDR2: SGDLS and YYNGEE. V was clipped by 0 bases and J by 2 bases, with 18 bases between them. CDR3 in amino acids: CASSVGSGYIGTYEQYF. The CDR3 DNA follows: TGTGCCAGCAGCGTAGGTTCAGGGTATATAGGGACCTACGAGCAGTACTTC.

This chain joins TRBV20-1 and TRBJ1-2; no clear D. The V and J ends lost 0 bases and 0 bases respectively, with 11 bases between them. This CDR3 is built from 15 residues. Germline values: CDR1 DFQATT, CDR2 SNEGSKA (reference sequence). The CDR3 DNA reads as TGCAGTGCTAGAGATGATACCAGTACTAACTATGGCTACACCTTC. Translation gives CSARDDTSTNYGYTF.

This clonotype turned up a few times. The chain combines TRBV4-3 with TRBJ2-5; D remains ambiguous. The CDR3 is made up of 13 amino acids. With 4 bases removed from V and 5 bases from J, the gap between germline ends came to 11 bases. Per the germline V gene, CDR1 is LGHNA and CDR2 is YSLEER. This chain's CDR3 is CASSPLRWETQYF. The CDR3 DNA is TGCGCCAGCAGCCCACTGAGGTGGGAGACCCAGTACTTC.

The CDR3 bases are TGCAGTGCTAGAAGGGCGGGAGAGATCCACGAGCAGTACTTC. Translation: CSARRAGEIHEQYF. The chain joins TRBV20-1 to TRBJ2-7, with TRBD2 identical over 7 bases. Per germline, CDR1 DFQATT and CDR2 SNEGSKA (reference sequence). There are 14 residues in the CDR3. The ends lost 2 bases at V and 5 bases at J; junction bases unmatched: 9.

This clonotype was observed at least ten times. In DNA, the CDR3 is TGTGCCAGCAGTAACCTCGAGCAGTACTTC. Protein sequence: CASSNLEQYF. The chain carries TRBV2 and TRBJ2-7; unclear D gene. Germline V gives CDR1 SNHLY, CDR2 FYNNEI. V was cut by 5 bases and J by 6 bases, with 5 bases left in between. The CDR3 extends over 10 amino acids.